The present T cell receptor beta chain was sequenced within a study of pediatric ulcerative colitis (dated by TCRdb to the late 2010s). Turning to the overall study: Among the ulcerative colitis patients, roughly 7 had pancolitis and two had left-sided colitis, and histology in every patient was consistent with ulcerative colitis. By Pediatric Ulcerative Colitis Activity Index, mild disease was classified in two patients, moderate disease in several and acute severe colitis in three. From under ten newly diagnosed, treatment-naive pediatric ulcerative colitis patients and a handful of non-IBD control children, paired blood and rectal samples were collected.

During colonoscopy, one to two pinch biopsies were obtained from the rectum for research purposes. Before the diagnostic colonoscopy, none of the ulcerative colitis patients had been given immunosuppressive medication. Rectal biopsies were digested with proteinase K before DNA isolation. The Wizard kit (Promega) was used to extract genomic DNA from both blood and intestinal samples. Taken from the germline V gene, the CDR1 and CDR2 loops are MGHRA and YSYEKL. The CDR3 goes from the cysteine to the phenylalanine over 16 residues. Only the CDR3 DNA is retained, 48 bases long and in frame from the first base. Trimming removed 0 bases from V and 4 bases from J; the gene matches leave 4 bases unexplained. Rearranged CDR3 beta regions were amplified from genomic DNA with multiplex V and J primers using the immunoSEQ TRB Survey service. To keep sequencing depth equal across samples, survey-level depth of up to 500,000 reads per sample was applied. The libraries were purified, combined into pools and sequenced with Illumina technology. Concerning the study's data processing: Productive clonality, sample overlap, pairwise scatters, CDR3 beta length, V/D/J gene usage and productiveness were assessed with immunoSEQ online tools. Calculated diversity was defined as the number of unique rearrangements divided by total templates, multiplied by 100, and Shannon and Simpson indices were computed as well. For principal component analysis, Z-score normalized data were analyzed with the R prcomp function and the ggbiplot package. Blood-rectal clonal overlap within each subject was quantified with Morisita's index. TCRdb's version of the immuneACCESS table is confined to in-frame rearrangements and falls short of the full clone set. An unresolved V gene accounts for under half of the shortfall where checked; the remainder is of unknown origin. That table supplies the V and J calls and clone size; D and trimming were determined from the DNA. This sample gives some 24,000 clones in total; 55% to 75% of them show up just once. Over 6% of the sample goes to the ten largest clones.

The paper's findings and limits, for the study overall: Rectal pinch biopsies may have included blood-derived T cells, especially in patients with overt colitis. A couple of rectal CDR3 clonotypes were present in all ulcerative colitis patients and in none of the controls. Rectal repertoire features separated controls, mild-moderate and acute severe colitis patients; acute severe colitis showed reduced rectal diversity due to clonal expansions. Compared with controls, ulcerative colitis patients showed significantly higher autologous blood-rectal clonal overlap, a finding that suggests increased T cell trafficking to inflamed tissue. The healthy control group was small, consisting of only a handful of individuals. Because repertoires came from total lymphocyte DNA, patterns in rare subsets such as regulatory T cells may not be reflected. A couple of patients' blood samples yielded substantially fewer templates for technical reasons and were excluded from blood-rectal overlap analysis.

A note on this clone: No antigen is known for it. No base qualities exist here, and no much larger clone lies one base off it.

The source is a boy aged 10-17 years with severe ulcerative colitis. The chain couples TRBV4-1 to TRBJ2-3, with TRBD2 identical over 10 junction bases. The sample consisted of gut tissue. The bases read TGCGCCAGCAGCCAAGATCTAGCGGGAGTCGCAGATACGCAGTATTTT. Translation gives CASSQDLAGVADTQYF.